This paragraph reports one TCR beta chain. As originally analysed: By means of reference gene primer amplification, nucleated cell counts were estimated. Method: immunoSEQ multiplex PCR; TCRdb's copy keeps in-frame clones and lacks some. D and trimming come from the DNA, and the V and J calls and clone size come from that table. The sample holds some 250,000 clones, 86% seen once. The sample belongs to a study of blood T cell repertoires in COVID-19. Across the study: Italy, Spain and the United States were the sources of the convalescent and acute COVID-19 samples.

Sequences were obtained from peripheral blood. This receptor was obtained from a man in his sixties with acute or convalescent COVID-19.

Here the CDR3 DNA reads TGTGCCAGCAGTTTAGGGCCCGGGACTAGGCCAAGATACACCTTC. It yields the protein CASSLGPGTRPRYTF. The chain employs TRBV28 and TRBJ1-2; a weak D match, TRBD1 (5 bases). The germline gives CDR1 MDHEN, CDR2 SYDVKM. Trimming pared 2 bases from V and 11 bases from J, leaving 21 bases between. The CDR3 sequence is 15 residues long.